One sample yielded the 31 T cell receptor beta chains listed below, sequenced in a study of cytomegalovirus exposure and HLA in healthy donors. The PCR made use of 60 Vbeta and 13 Jbeta primers. Repertoires were generated with immunoSEQ multiplex PCR, while TCRdb's copy carries only in-frame clones and drops some. Of 110,000 to 150,000 clones in the sample, more than 7.5% were seen once. Sequencing used PBMCs. These receptors all come from a middle-aged man in good health and CMV-seronegative.

This chain links TRBV27 with TRBJ2-1, with D possibly TRBD2 on 5 matching bases. The V and J ends lost 3 bases and 5 bases respectively, with 17 bases between them. Germline lookup yields CDR1 MNHEY and CDR2 SMNVEV (reference sequence). The length of the CDR3 is 16 residues. As DNA, the CDR3 is TGTGCCAGCAGTTTCCGGGTGGGAGCTTCGAACAATGAGCAGTTCTTC. The encoded protein is CASSFRVGASNNEQFF.

This clone was observed a handful of times. The chain carries TRBV9 and TRBJ1-2; D is perhaps TRBD1 (6 bases). V gave up 1 base and J gave up 8 bases, with 18 bases separating them. CDR1 and CDR2 from the germline V gene are SGDLS and YYNGEE. The CDR3 runs to 15 residues. CDR3 region: CASSVPPTGRGGYTF. DNA for the CDR3: TGTGCCAGCAGCGTACCCCCAACAGGGCGCGGGGGCTACACCTTC. Drawing the rest from reference TRBV9 and TRBJ1-2, the complete variable domain is DSGVTQTPKHLITATGQRVTLRCSPRSGDLSVYWYQQSLDQGLQFLIQYYNGEERAKGNILERFSAQQFPDLHSELNLSSLELGDSALYFCASSVPPTGRGGYTFGSGTRLTVV.

The chain combines TRBV7-6 with TRBJ1-3; D gene unclear. From germline, CDR1 is SGHVS and CDR2 FNYEAQ. CDR3 size: 16 residues. V was pared by 0 bases and J by 0 bases, with 9 bases between. Written as DNA, the CDR3 is TGTGCCAGCAGCTTAGCTGGGCAGAGCTCTGGAAACACCATATATTTT. It encodes CASSLAGQSSGNTIYF.

There are a few counts of this clone. The chain has TRBV28 and TRBJ1-1; TRBD1 matches 7 bases. This CDR3 has 15 residues. V was pared by 7 bases and J by 5 bases, with 13 bases of the junction left unmatched. Per the germline V gene, CDR1 is MDHEN and CDR2 is SYDVKM. In DNA, the CDR3 is TGTGCCAGCAAGGGGACAGAGGGAAGGGGAACTGAAGCTTTCTTT. This translates into CASKGTEGRGTEAFF.

This clone was found a few times. CDR3: CASSKEVGDEQFF. The CDR3 region has the DNA TGTGCCAGCAGCAAAGAGGTTGGAGATGAGCAGTTCTTC. V gene TRBV11-2 combines with J gene TRBJ2-1; no firm D call. Germline assignment: CDR1 SGHAT and CDR2 FQNNGV. The CDR3 has 13 residues. Trimming shortened V by 5 bases and J by 8 bases, and 13 bases separated the two germline ends.

CDR3 sequence reads: CASSPFGLAANTGELFF. The CDR3 bases are TGTGCCAGCTCACCCTTCGGACTAGCGGCCAACACCGGGGAGCTGTTTTTT. The gene calls are TRBV18 and TRBJ2-2; the match to TRBD2 covers 10 bases. J was trimmed by 2 bases and V by 3 bases; bases with no gene match: 6. The CDR3 has 17 amino acids. Germline loops: CDR1 KGHSH, CDR2 LQKENI.

This clone was detected only a few times. This chain joins TRBV7-3 and TRBJ1-2; 7 nucleotides match TRBD1. The CDR3 runs 16 residues. Per germline, CDR1 SGHTA and CDR2 FQGTGA. V shed 4 bases, J shed 4 bases, and the junction held 12 bases outside the gene matches. The CDR3 DNA follows: TGTGCCAGCAGCTCTACAGGGGCCTTAACCCTCTATGGCTACACCTTC. Residues: CASSSTGALTLYGYTF. Filled out from reference TRBV7-3 and TRBJ1-2, the complete variable domain reads GAGVSQTPSNKVTEKGKYVELRCDPISGHTALYWYRQSLGQGPEFLIYFQGTGAADDSGLPNDRFFAVRPEGSVSTLKIQRTERGDSAVYLCASSSTGALTLYGYTFGSGTRLTVV.

This clone occurred a few times. The chain has TRBV9 and TRBJ1-3; the D gene is possibly TRBD1 (6 bases). The germline V gene has CDR1 SGDLS and CDR2 YYNGEE. The CDR3 is made up of 15 amino acids. V lost 4 bases to trimming and J lost 0 bases, with 11 bases between them. As DNA, the CDR3 is TGTGCCAGCAGCTTTACAGGGAGCTCTGGAAACACCATATATTTT. Translating it yields CASSFTGSSGNTIYF. The full variable domain, rest sourced from reference TRBV9 and TRBJ1-3, is DSGVTQTPKHLITATGQRVTLRCSPRSGDLSVYWYQQSLDQGLQFLIQYYNGEERAKGNILERFSAQQFPDLHSELNLSSLELGDSALYFCASSFTGSSGNTIYFGEGSWLTVV.

A note on this clone: The sample contains more than one DNA sequence encoding this CDR3. This chain uses TRBV9 with TRBJ2-1; 13 bases are a match to TRBD2. Germline values: CDR1 SGDLS, CDR2 YYNGEE. The trim removed 0 bases at V and 7 bases at J, leaving 10 bases unmatched. This CDR3 comprises 18 residues. The CDR3 protein is CASSVAEGRGLAGNEQFF. As DNA, the CDR3 is TGTGCCAGCAGCGTAGCCGAGGGTCGGGGACTAGCGGGGAATGAGCAGTTCTTC.

The chain is built from TRBV5-8 and TRBJ1-5, with TRBD1 matching 8 bases. CDR1 and CDR2 from the germline V gene are SGHTS and YDEGEE. V was clipped by 6 bases and J by 7 bases; unmatched bases: 15. This CDR3 spans 16 amino acids. This CDR3 reads CASTRRQGTKGQPQHF. The CDR3 DNA follows: TGTGCCAGCACCCGTAGACAGGGGACGAAGGGCCAGCCCCAGCATTTT.

This clone came up a few times. The rearrangement joins TRBV2 to TRBJ1-5, with 11 bases matching TRBD1. Trimming cost V 6 bases and J 3 bases; bases outside gene matches: 4. From germline, CDR1 is SNHLY and CDR2 FYNNEI. This CDR3 has 15 amino acids. CDR3 in DNA: TGTGCCAGCAGGGGACAGGGGGGAAACAATCAGCCCCAGCATTTT. As protein: CASRGQGGNNQPQHF.

The chain carries TRBV11-2 and TRBJ2-7; 9 bases match TRBD2. Germline V gene lookup returns CDR1 SGHAT and CDR2 FQNNGV. This CDR3 has 16 residues. V lost 1 base to trimming and J lost 4 bases; unmatched junction nucleotides: 8. The CDR3 DNA sequence: TGTGCCAGCAGCTTAGGGGCACCGGGACTAGCTTACGAGCAGTACTTC. Protein product: CASSLGAPGLAYEQYF.

This clone was detected a few times. The chain couples TRBV6-5 to TRBJ2-5; no firm D call. The V end lost 0 bases, the J end lost 6 bases, and 11 bases lay between the germline ends. The CDR3 runs 14 residues. Germline values: CDR1 MNHEY, CDR2 SVGAGI. Here the CDR3 reads CASSYSVPRQTQYF. CDR3 DNA: TGTGCCAGCAGTTACTCAGTCCCTAGGCAGACCCAGTACTTC.

This clone was observed a handful of times. The chain uses TRBV7-3 and TRBJ1-6; D ambiguous. CDR1 and CDR2 (germline): SGHTA, FQGTGA. This CDR3 contains 14 residues. Trimming removed 0 bases from V and 9 bases from J, with 9 bases in between. The CDR3 nucleotides read TGTGCCAGCAGCTTAACGACCGCGGGTTCACCCCTCCACTTT. Encoded protein: CASSLTTAGSPLHF.

This clone was detected only a few times. This chain links TRBV16 with TRBJ1-5; D gene unclear. Germline lookup yields CDR1 KGHSY and CDR2 FQNENV. This CDR3 is built from 14 residues. V was clipped by 4 bases and J by 9 bases, with 16 bases between them. The CDR3 loop is CASSPIGEGGPQHF. The CDR3 DNA follows: TGTGCCAGCAGCCCCATTGGTGAGGGCGGGCCCCAGCATTTT.

This clone has just a few counts. The gene calls are TRBV6-1 and TRBJ2-2, with a tentative D call TRBD1 (7 bases). The germline V and J ends were trimmed by 4 bases and 2 bases, with 14 bases remaining between them. The CDR3 consists of 16 residues. Germline values: CDR1 MNHNS, CDR2 SASEGT. Written as DNA, the CDR3 is TGTGCCAGCAGTGTATCAGGGGGGATTAACACCGGGGAGCTGTTTTTT. Amino acid sequence: CASSVSGGINTGELFF.

The chain uses TRBV6-5 and TRBJ2-5; D is unclear. CDR1 MNHEY and CDR2 SVGAGI come from the germline V gene. Trimming removed 0 bases from V and 4 bases from J, with 12 bases in between. This CDR3 spans 15 amino acids. In nucleotides, the CDR3 is TGTGCCAGCAGTTACTCTCTTGCAGGCCGAGAGACCCAGTACTTC. Residues: CASSYSLAGRETQYF.

This clone was counted between two and nine times. J is TRBJ1-2 and V is TRBV4-1, with 7 bases lining up with TRBD1. CDR3 length: 15 residues. V lost 4 bases and J lost 0; bases outside the gene matches: 5. CDR1 and CDR2 (germline): MGHRA, YSYEKL. This CDR3 is CASSRGQAANYGYTF. DNA of the CDR3: TGCGCCAGCAGCCGCGGACAGGCAGCTAACTATGGCTACACCTTC.

This clone was seen a few times. The chain combines TRBV5-6 with TRBJ1-5, with 7 bases fitting TRBD1. Unmatched junction bases numbered 3, after V lost 0 bases and J lost 6 bases. The germline gives CDR1 SGHDT, CDR2 YYEEEE. The CDR3 spans 14 residues. This chain's CDR3 is CASSLGQGSQPQHF. The CDR3 DNA reads TGTGCCAGCAGCTTGGGACAGGGAAGTCAGCCCCAGCATTTT.

This clone has only one observation. The J gene is TRBJ2-1, the V gene TRBV27, with 7 bases identical to TRBD2. The CDR3 is 15 amino acids. The germline gives CDR1 MNHEY, CDR2 SMNVEV (reference sequence). J was trimmed by 0 bases and V by 5 bases; bases with no gene match: 4. In DNA, the CDR3 is TGTGCCAGCAGTGCCCGGGACTACTCCTACAATGAGCAGTTCTTC. Translated, it gives CASSARDYSYNEQFF.

This clone has more than one count but fewer than ten. The chain joins TRBV6-5 to TRBJ2-7; perhaps TRBD2 as D (6 bases). V was pared by 6 bases and J by 0 bases, with 15 bases between. CDR3 length equals 15 residues. Germline V gene data show CDR1 as MNHEY and CDR2 as SVGAGI. CDR3 coding DNA: TGTGCCAGCAGCCTGACCGGAGGGATCTCCTACGAGCAGTACTTC. This codes for CASSLTGGISYEQYF.

About this clone: The junction shows a germline mismatch at one end, possibly a read error. J is TRBJ1-3 and V is TRBV30; D unresolved. The CDR3 is 12 amino acids. Germline V gene sequence: CDR1 GTSNPN, CDR2 SVGIG (reference sequence). Here the CDR3 reads CAWSPTGDTIYF. CDR3 bases: TGTGCCTGGAGTCCGACTGGAGACACCATATATTTT.

The gene calls are TRBV5-4 and TRBJ1-5; D remains ambiguous. CDR3 length: 14 amino acids. Trimming removed 2 bases at V and 13 bases at J, with 19 bases between. Per germline, CDR1 SGHNT and CDR2 YYREEE (reference sequence). Here the CDR3 reads CASSLDGRESGQHF. The CDR3 nucleotides read TGTGCCAGCAGCTTAGACGGACGGGAATCGGGGCAGCATTTT.

In this sample, this clone turned up a few times. V usage is TRBV18 and J usage is TRBJ1-2; TRBD1 agrees at 11 bases. Germline values: CDR1 KGHSH, CDR2 LQKENI. With 2 bases clipped from V and 6 bases from J, the junction kept 5 bases outside the gene matches. The CDR3 has 15 amino acids. CDR3 sequence (DNA): TGTGCCAGCTCACCAGCCCGGGACAGGGGGGATGGCTACACCTTC. Residues: CASSPARDRGDGYTF.

The chain joins TRBV6-1 to TRBJ1-4; D remains ambiguous. Germline V gene data show CDR1 as MNHNS and CDR2 as SASEGT. The CDR3 runs 15 residues. Trimming pared 4 bases from V and 8 bases from J, leaving 17 bases between. As DNA, the CDR3 is TGTGCCAGCAGTGCTAACTTCGAGATTCCGGAAAAACTGTTTTTT. Amino acid sequence: CASSANFEIPEKLFF.

This clone has just a few counts. The chain joins TRBV7-2 to TRBJ1-5, with D perhaps TRBD1 (5 bases). Trimming removed 7 bases at V and 3 bases at J, with 13 bases between. Germline CDR1 and CDR2: SGHTA and FQGNSA. This CDR3 contains 14 residues. DNA of the CDR3: TGTGCCAGCACCCCAGGAGGGGCCAATCAGCCCCAGCATTTT. Residues: CASTPGGANQPQHF.

The V gene is TRBV7-3, the J gene TRBJ2-5; D is perhaps TRBD2 (6 bases). With 5 bases removed from V and 0 bases from J, the gap between germline ends came to 10 bases. The CDR3 has 14 amino acids. CDR1 is SGHTA, CDR2 FQGTGA, per germline. In DNA form, the CDR3 reads TGTGCCAGCAGCCCCAGCGGGTACCAAGAGACCCAGTACTTC. Its protein product is CASSPSGYQETQYF. Drawing the rest from reference TRBV7-3 and TRBJ2-5, the complete variable domain is GAGVSQTPSNKVTEKGKYVELRCDPISGHTALYWYRQSLGQGPEFLIYFQGTGAADDSGLPNDRFFAVRPEGSVSTLKIQRTERGDSAVYLCASSPSGYQETQYFGPGTRLLVL.

The rearrangement joins TRBV4-2 to TRBJ2-1; maybe TRBD2 (6 bases). With 3 bases removed from V and 7 bases from J, the gap between germline ends came to 10 bases. CDR1 LGHNA and CDR2 YNFKEQ come from the germline V gene. The CDR3 has 13 residues. The CDR3 DNA follows: TGTGCCAGCAGCCACGGGGGAAGTAATGAGCAGTTCTTC. It specifies CASSHGGSNEQFF.

J is TRBJ2-5 and V is TRBV2; TRBD2 is a possible D gene (6 bases). Germline assignment: CDR1 SNHLY and CDR2 FYNNEI. Trimming took off 4 bases at V and 5 bases at J, with 14 bases between the two ends. CDR3 length: 14 residues. CDR3: CASSVAVEGETQYF. The CDR3, as DNA: TGTGCCAGCAGTGTAGCAGTGGAGGGGGAGACCCAGTACTTC. Combining the CDR3 with reference TRBV2 and TRBJ2-5 gives the whole variable domain EPEVTQTPSHQVTQMGQEVILRCVPISNHLYFYWYRQILGQKVEFLVSFYNNEISEKSEIFDDQFSVERPDGSNFTLKIRSTKLEDSAMYFCASSVAVEGETQYFGPGTRLLVL.

This clone came up a few times. The chain has TRBV7-2 and TRBJ2-7, with 10 bases lining up with TRBD2. Germline V gene data show CDR1 as SGHTA and CDR2 as FQGNSA. The CDR3 extends over 14 amino acids. V shed 2 bases, J shed 7 bases, and the junction held 5 bases outside the gene matches. CDR3 sequence (DNA): TGTGCCAGCAGCTTAAGCCTAGCGGGAGATGAGCAGTACTTC. Translation gives CASSLSLAGDEQYF.

This clone has a handful of counts. The chain couples TRBV4-2 to TRBJ2-7; D possibly corresponds to TRBD2 (6 bases). Germline assignment: CDR1 LGHNA and CDR2 YNFKEQ. V was clipped by 4 bases and J by 2 bases, with 9 bases between them. CDR3 size: 13 residues. The CDR3 sequence is CASSRGLPYEQYF. The CDR3 nucleotides are TGTGCCAGCAGCCGGGGACTCCCCTACGAGCAGTACTTC.